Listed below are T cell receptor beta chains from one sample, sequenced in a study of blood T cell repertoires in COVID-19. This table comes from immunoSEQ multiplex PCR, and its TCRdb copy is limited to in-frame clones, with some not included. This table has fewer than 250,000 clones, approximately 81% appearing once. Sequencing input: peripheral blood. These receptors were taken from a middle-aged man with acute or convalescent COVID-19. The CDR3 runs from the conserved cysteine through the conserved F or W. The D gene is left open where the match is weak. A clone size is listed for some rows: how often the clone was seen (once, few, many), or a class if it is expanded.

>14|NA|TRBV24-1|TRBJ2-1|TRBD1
CATSEGQGANEQFF
TGTGCCACCAGTGAGGGACAGGGGGCCAATGAGCAGTTCTTC
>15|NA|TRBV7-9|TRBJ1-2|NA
CASSLVGAGVGGYTF
TGTGCCAGCAGCTTAGTAGGGGCAGGGGTCGGCGGCTACACCTTC
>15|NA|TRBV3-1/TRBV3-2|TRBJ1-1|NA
CASSQFGGGSTEAFF
TGTGCCAGCAGCCAATTCGGCGGGGGTTCCACTGAAGCTTTCTTT
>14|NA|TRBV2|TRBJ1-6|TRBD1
CASTTGTGNSPLHF
TGTGCCAGCACCACCGGGACAGGGAATTCACCCCTCCACTTT
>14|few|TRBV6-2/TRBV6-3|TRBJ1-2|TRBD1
CASSAQDRGNGYTF
TGTGCCAGCAGTGCCCAGGACAGGGGCAATGGCTACACCTTC
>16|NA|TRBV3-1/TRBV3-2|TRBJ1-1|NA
CASSPVRQAMNTEAFF
TGTGCCAGCAGCCCAGTGAGACAGGCCATGAACACTGAAGCTTTCTTT
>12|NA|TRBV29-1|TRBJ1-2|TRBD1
CSVGMTGHGYTF
TGCAGCGTTGGTATGACAGGGCATGGCTACACCTTC
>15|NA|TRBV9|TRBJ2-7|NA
CASSVESGVGYEQYF
TGTGCCAGCAGCGTAGAATCGGGAGTAGGCTACGAGCAGTACTTC
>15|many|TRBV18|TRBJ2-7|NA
CASSGGGAIPYEQYF
TGTGCCAGCTCAGGAGGCGGGGCTATACCCTACGAGCAGTACTTC
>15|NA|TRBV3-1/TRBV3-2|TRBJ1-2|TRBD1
CASSQSGTGVYGYTF
TGTGCCAGCAGCCAGTCGGGGACAGGGGTCTATGGCTACACCTTC
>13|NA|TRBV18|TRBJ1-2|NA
CASSPGGVYGYTF
TGTGCCAGCTCACCAGGGGGGGTCTATGGCTACACCTTC
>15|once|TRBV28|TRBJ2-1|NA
CASSLLGATYNEQFF
TGTGCCAGCAGTTTGTTGGGGGCCACCTACAATGAGCAGTTCTTC
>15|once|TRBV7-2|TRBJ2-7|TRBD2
CASSWAVVLALEQYF
TGTGCCAGCAGCTGGGCAGTGGTACTAGCGCTCGAGCAGTACTTC
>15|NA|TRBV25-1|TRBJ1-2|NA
CASSVTGLGSNGYTF
TGTGCCAGCAGTGTTACAGGGTTAGGCTCGAATGGCTACACCTTC
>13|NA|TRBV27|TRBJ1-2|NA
CASSPLLGYGYTF
TGTGCCAGCAGTCCCTTACTAGGCTATGGCTACACCTTC
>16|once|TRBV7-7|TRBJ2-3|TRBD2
CASSLVPGGGTDTQYF
TGTGCTAGCAGCTTAGTTCCGGGGGGGGGCACAGATACGCAGTATTTT
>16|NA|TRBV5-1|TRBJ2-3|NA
CASSLGLNDSGDTQYF
TGCGCCAGCAGCTTAGGTTTAAATGACAGCGGGGATACGCAGTATTTT
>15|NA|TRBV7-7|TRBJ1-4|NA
CASSRGAGRDEKLFF
TGTGCTAGCAGCCGGGGGGCAGGGAGGGATGAAAAACTGTTTTTT
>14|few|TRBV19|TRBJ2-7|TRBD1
CASSRRQGTYEQYF
TGTGCCAGTAGCCGGCGACAGGGGACTTACGAGCAGTACTTC
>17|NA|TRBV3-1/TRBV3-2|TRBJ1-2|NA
CASSQEGVAAALYGYTF
TGTGCCAGCAGCCAAGAGGGAGTGGCAGCGGCGTTGTATGGCTACACCTTC
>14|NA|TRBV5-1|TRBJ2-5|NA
CASSLGGKQETQYF
TGCGCCAGCAGCTTGGGAGGGAAACAAGAGACCCAGTACTTC
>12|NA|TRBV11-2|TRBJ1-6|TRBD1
CASRQGDSPLHF
TGTGCCAGCAGGCAGGGGGATTCACCCCTCCACTTT
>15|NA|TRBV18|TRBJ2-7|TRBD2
CASSVTSGGGYEQYF
TGTGCCAGCTCCGTGACTAGCGGGGGAGGCTACGAGCAGTACTTC
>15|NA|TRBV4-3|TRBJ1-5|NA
CASSLEGGVNQPQHF
TGCGCCAGCAGCCTTGAGGGGGGGGTGAATCAGCCCCAGCATTTT
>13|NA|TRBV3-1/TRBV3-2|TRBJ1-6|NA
CASSQGRDSPLHF
TGTGCCAGCAGCCAGGGCAGGGATTCACCCCTCCACTTT
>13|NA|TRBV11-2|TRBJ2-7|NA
CASSLGLDYEQYF
TGTGCCAGCAGCTTAGGACTAGATTACGAGCAGTACTTC
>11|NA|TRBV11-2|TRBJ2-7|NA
CASSHTYEQYF
TGTGCCAGCAGCCACACCTACGAGCAGTACTTC
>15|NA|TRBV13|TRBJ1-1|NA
CASSPLGREVTEAFF
TGTGCCAGCAGTCCCTTGGGGAGGGAGGTGACTGAAGCTTTCTTT
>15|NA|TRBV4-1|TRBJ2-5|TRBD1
CASSQDGTVQETQYF
TGCGCCAGCAGCCAAGATGGGACAGTCCAAGAGACCCAGTACTTC
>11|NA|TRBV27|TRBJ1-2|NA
CASSSGYGYTF
TGTGCCAGCAGTTCCGGCTATGGCTACACCTTC
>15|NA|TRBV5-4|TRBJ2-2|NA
CASSLKGLNTGELFF
TGTGCCAGCAGCTTGAAGGGGCTGAACACCGGGGAGCTGTTTTTT
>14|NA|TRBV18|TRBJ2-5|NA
CASSRGHLQETQYF
TGTGCCAGCTCACGGGGACATTTACAAGAGACCCAGTACTTC
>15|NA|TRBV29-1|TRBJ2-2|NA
CSVDPSGVNTGELFF
TGCAGCGTTGATCCGTCGGGGGTGAACACCGGGGAGCTGTTTTTT
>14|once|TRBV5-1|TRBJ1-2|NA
CASSWTEPNYGYTF
TGCGCCAGCAGCTGGACTGAACCTAACTATGGCTACACCTTC
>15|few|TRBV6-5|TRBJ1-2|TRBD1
CASTPGQGWDYGYTF
TGTGCCAGCACCCCAGGACAGGGATGGGACTATGGCTACACCTTC
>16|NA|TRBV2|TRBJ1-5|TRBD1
CASRFWTGDSNQPQHF
TGTGCCAGCAGATTTTGGACAGGGGATAGCAATCAGCCCCAGCATTTT
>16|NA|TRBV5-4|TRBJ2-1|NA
CASSLGGLSSYNEQFF
TGTGCCAGCAGCTTGGGTGGTCTTAGCTCCTACAATGAGCAGTTCTTC
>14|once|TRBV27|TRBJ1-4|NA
CASSLIGGDEKLFF
TGTGCCAGCAGTTTGATAGGGGGTGATGAAAAACTGTTTTTT
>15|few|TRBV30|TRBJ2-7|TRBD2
CAWRKPGLTIYEQYF
TGTGCCTGGCGTAAACCGGGACTAACGATCTACGAGCAGTACTTC
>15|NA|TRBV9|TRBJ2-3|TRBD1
CASSVYQGATDTQYF
TGTGCCAGCAGCGTTTACCAGGGGGCAACAGATACGCAGTATTTT
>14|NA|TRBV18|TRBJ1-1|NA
CASSPQRVSAEAFF
TGTGCCAGCTCACCTCAACGGGTGTCAGCTGAAGCTTTCTTT
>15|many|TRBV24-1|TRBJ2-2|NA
CATSDSGRDTGELFF
TGTGCCACCAGTGATTCGGGCAGGGACACCGGGGAGCTGTTTTTT
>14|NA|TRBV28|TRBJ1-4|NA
CASSSGEISEKLFF
TGTGCCAGCAGTTCAGGGGAGATAAGTGAAAAACTGTTTTTT
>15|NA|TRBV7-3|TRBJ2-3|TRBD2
CASSLTSGGIDTQYF
TGTGCCAGCAGCTTAACTAGCGGGGGGATAGATACGCAGTATTTT
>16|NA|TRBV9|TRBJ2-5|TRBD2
CASSASGGAGEETQYF
TGTGCCAGCAGCGCGAGCGGGGGGGCCGGGGAAGAGACCCAGTACTTC
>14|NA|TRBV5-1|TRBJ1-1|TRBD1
CASSRGQGVPEAFF
TGCGCCAGCAGCCGCGGACAGGGAGTGCCTGAAGCTTTCTTT
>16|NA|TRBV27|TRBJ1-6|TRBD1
CASSLRDRGRDSPLHF
TGTGCCAGCAGTTTAAGGGACAGGGGACGGGATTCACCCCTCCACTTT
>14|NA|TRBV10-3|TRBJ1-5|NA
CAISDGGGRQPQHF
TGTGCCATCAGTGACGGCGGGGGAAGGCAGCCCCAGCATTTT
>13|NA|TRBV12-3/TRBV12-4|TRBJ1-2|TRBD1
CASSPGTDYGYTF
TGTGCCAGCAGTCCCGGGACAGACTATGGCTACACCTTC
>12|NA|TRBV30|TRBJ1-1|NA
CALTPGGTEAFF
TGTGCCTTAACTCCCGGGGGCACTGAAGCTTTCTTT
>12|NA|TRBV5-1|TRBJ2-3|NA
CASSLPGDTQYF
TGCGCCAGCAGCTTACCAGGAGATACGCAGTATTTT
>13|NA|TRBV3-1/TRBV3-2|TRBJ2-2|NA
CASSQGRAEELFF
TGTGCCAGCAGCCAAGGGAGGGCCGAGGAGCTGTTTTTT
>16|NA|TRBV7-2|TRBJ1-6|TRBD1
CASSSSPGQGYSPLHF
TGTGCCAGCAGCTCGTCTCCGGGACAGGGTTATTCACCCCTCCACTTT
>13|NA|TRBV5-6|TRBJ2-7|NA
CASSWGGGYEQYF
TGTGCCAGCAGCTGGGGAGGAGGCTACGAGCAGTACTTC